This T cell receptor (beta chain) was captured in a study of cytomegalovirus exposure and HLA in healthy donors. Study conclusions and caveats: Analyzed later, association rates of TCRs varied across HLA loci, with DRB1 most and HLA-C fewest. According to an earlier analysis, most TCR beta V segments yielded productive rearrangements about 87% or about 30% of the time.

CDR1 and CDR2 (germline): SQVTM, ANQGSEA. This CDR3 spans 13 amino acids. V was clipped by 5 bases and J by 9 bases; unmatched bases: 5. Regarding this clone: Its antigen remains unknown.

60 Vbeta and 13 Jbeta primers were used in PCR. Using immunoSEQ multiplex PCR, the repertoire was profiled, and TCRdb retains in-frame clones only, with some absent. The sample lists around 150,000 clones; around 79% were seen once. The sequencing input was PBMCs. The receptor comes from a man in his late teens or twenties in good health and CMV-seronegative. This chain joins TRBV29-1 and TRBJ2-1; 12 nucleotides match TRBD2. CDR3 loop: CSVRLAGDREQFF. CDR3 in DNA: TGCAGCGTTCGACTAGCGGGAGATCGTGAGCAGTTCTTC.